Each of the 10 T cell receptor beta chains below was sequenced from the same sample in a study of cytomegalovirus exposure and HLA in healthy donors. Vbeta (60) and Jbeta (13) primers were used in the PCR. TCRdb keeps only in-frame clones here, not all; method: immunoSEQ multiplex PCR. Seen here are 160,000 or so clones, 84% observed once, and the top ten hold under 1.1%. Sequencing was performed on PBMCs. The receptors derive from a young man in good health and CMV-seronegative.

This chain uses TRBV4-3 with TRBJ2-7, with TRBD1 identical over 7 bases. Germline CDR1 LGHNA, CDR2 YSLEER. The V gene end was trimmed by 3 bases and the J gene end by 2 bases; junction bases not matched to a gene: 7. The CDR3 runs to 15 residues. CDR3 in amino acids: CASSQARDSTYEQYF. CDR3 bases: TGCGCCAGCAGCCAGGCCCGGGACAGCACCTACGAGCAGTACTTC.

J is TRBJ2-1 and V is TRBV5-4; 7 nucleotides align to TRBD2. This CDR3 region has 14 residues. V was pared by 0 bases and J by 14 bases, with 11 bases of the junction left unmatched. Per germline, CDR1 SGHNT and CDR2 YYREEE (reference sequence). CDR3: CASSLGQRESTKFF. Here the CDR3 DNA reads TGTGCCAGCAGCTTGGGACAGCGGGAATCCACCAAGTTCTTC.

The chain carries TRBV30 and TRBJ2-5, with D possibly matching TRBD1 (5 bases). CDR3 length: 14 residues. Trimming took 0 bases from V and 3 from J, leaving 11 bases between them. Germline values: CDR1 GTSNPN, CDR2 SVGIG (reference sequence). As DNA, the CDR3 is TGTGCCTGGAGTGTACGAGCAGGGAAAGAGACCCAGTACTTC. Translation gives CAWSVRAGKETQYF.

This CDR3 reads CASSLEGVFQETQYF. DNA of the CDR3: TGTGCCAGCAGCTTGGAGGGGGTCTTCCAAGAGACCCAGTACTTC. V gene TRBV5-8 combines with J gene TRBJ2-5; a possible D gene is TRBD1 (6 bases). The CDR3 is 15 amino acids. Germline V gene sequence: CDR1 SGHTS, CDR2 YDEGEE. V lost 0 bases, J lost 1 base, and 10 bases lay in between.

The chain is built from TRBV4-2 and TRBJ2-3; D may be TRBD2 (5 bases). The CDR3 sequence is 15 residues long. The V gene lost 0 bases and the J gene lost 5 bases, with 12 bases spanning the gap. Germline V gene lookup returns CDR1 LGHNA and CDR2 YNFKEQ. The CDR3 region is CASSQDFGVGDTQYF. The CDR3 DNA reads TGTGCCAGCAGCCAAGATTTCGGGGTAGGAGATACGCAGTATTTT.

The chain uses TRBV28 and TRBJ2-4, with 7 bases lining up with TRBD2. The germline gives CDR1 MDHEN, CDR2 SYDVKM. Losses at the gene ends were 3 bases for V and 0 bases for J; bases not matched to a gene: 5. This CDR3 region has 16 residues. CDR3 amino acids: CASSLTSPLAKNIQYF. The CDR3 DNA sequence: TGTGCCAGCAGTTTGACTAGCCCCTTAGCCAAAAACATTCAGTACTTC.

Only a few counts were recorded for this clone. CDR3 coding DNA: TGTGCCAGCAGCTCCGGGAGTAACACCATATATTTT. Its translation: CASSSGSNTIYF. The V call is TRBV5-5, the J call TRBJ1-3; D not certain. Germline-derived CDR1 and CDR2 are SGHKS and YYEKEE (reference sequence). Trimming removed 3 bases at V and 7 bases at J, with 8 bases between. The CDR3 has 12 residues.

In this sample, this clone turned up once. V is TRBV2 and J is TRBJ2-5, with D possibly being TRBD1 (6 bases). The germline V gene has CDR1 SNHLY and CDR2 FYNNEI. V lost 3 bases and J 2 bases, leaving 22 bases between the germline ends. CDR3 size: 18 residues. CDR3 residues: CASSDNRQQGSSQETQYF. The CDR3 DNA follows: TGTGCCAGCAGTGACAACCGTCAACAGGGTTCGTCTCAAGAGACCCAGTACTTC.

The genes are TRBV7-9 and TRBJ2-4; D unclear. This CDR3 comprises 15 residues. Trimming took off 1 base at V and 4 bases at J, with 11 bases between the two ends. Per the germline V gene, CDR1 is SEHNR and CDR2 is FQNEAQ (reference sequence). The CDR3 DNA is TGTGCCAGCAGCTTAGGCTCGGCGGCAAAAAACATTCAGTACTTC. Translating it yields CASSLGSAAKNIQYF.

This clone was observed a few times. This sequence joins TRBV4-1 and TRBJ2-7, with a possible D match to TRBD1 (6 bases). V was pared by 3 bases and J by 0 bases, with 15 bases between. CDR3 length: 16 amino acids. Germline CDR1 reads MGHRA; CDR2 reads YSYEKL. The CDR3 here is CASSHLDSFPSYEQYF. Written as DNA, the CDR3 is TGCGCCAGCAGCCACTTGGACAGCTTCCCCTCCTACGAGCAGTACTTC.